The rows below give T cell receptor beta chains drawn from one sample of a study of cytomegalovirus exposure and HLA in healthy donors. Assay used: immunoSEQ multiplex PCR; TCRdb lists only in-frame clones, some missing. The sample lists tens of thousands of clones, 75% to 95% seen once, with 2.2% in the top ten. What was sequenced was PBMCs. The receptors derive from a woman in her 30s in good health and CMV-seronegative. Both conserved end residues are part of each CDR3. The D gene is left open where the match is weak. The listing skips clone size in some rows; elsewhere it reads once, few, many or a size class.

clone size	D gene	V gene	J gene	CDR3 DNA	CDR3 protein
-	-	TRBV7-9	TRBJ2-1	TGTGCCAGCAGCCAGTCGGCAGGGGGGAGCAATGAGCAGTTCTTC	CASSQSAGGSNEQFF
-	TRBD1	TRBV4-3	TRBJ2-7	TGCGCCAGCAGCCACGAGACAGGGGGTAGCTACGAGCAGTACTTC	CASSHETGGSYEQYF
once	-	TRBV6-1	TRBJ1-2	TGTGCCAGCACCTCGTGGACAGCAACTAACTATGGCTACACCTTC	CASTSWTATNYGYTF
-	-	TRBV9	TRBJ1-1	TGTGCCAGCAGCGTAGTGGGGGCGAGGGACACTGAAGCTTTCTTT	CASSVVGARDTEAFF
-	-	TRBV5-1	TRBJ1-1	TGCGCCAGCAGCCATCCTTCGGGGGTGGACACTGAAGCTTTCTTT	CASSHPSGVDTEAFF
-	TRBD1	TRBV5-4	TRBJ2-5	TGTGCCAGCAGCTTGGCCAGGACAGGGGGCGAGAAGACCCAGTACTTC	CASSLARTGGEKTQYF
-	TRBD1	TRBV25-1	TRBJ2-1	TGTGCCAGCAGCGTACAGGGGAATCTTGACAATGAGCAGTTCTTC	CASSVQGNLDNEQFF
-	-	TRBV7-2	TRBJ2-7	TGTGCCAGCAGCTTAGTAGGGGCGGTGGAGTTGTACTTC	CASSLVGAVELYF
-	-	TRBV2	TRBJ2-3	TGTGCCAGCCAGGGTCGGGATACGCAGTATTTT	CASQGRDTQYF
-	TRBD2	TRBV27	TRBJ2-7	TGTGCCAGCAAACGGGAGGGCCCCTCCTACGAGCAGTACTTC	CASKREGPSYEQYF
-	TRBD2	TRBV7-9	TRBJ2-1	TGTGCCAGCTCATTGACCCGTCTGCTAGCGGGAGTCCACCATGAGCAGTTCTTC	CASSLTRLLAGVHHEQFF
-	-	TRBV7-3	TRBJ1-1	TGTGCCAGCAGCCTTGGTCTGAGGACTGAAGCTTTCTTT	CASSLGLRTEAFF
once	-	TRBV14	TRBJ1-2	TGTGCCAGCAGCCCCGGCGGCGTGCGAGGCTACACCTTC	CASSPGGVRGYTF
-	TRBD2	TRBV27	TRBJ2-7	TGTGCCAGCAGTTGGCGGGAGGGAGCCTACGAGCAGTACTTC	CASSWREGAYEQYF
-	-	TRBV5-3	TRBJ2-7	TGTGCCAGAAGCTTGGGGGCCCGCCACCCCAGGGCGGACGAGCAGTACTTC	CARSLGARHPRADEQYF
-	-	TRBV7-2	TRBJ1-1	TGTGCCAGCAGCGACTTAGCGAACACTGAAGCTTTCTTT	CASSDLANTEAFF
-	TRBD2	TRBV7-2	TRBJ2-3	TGTGCCAGCAGCTTAGGGCTAGCGGGAGCAGATACGCAGTATTTT	CASSLGLAGADTQYF
-	-	TRBV29-1	TRBJ1-1	TGCAGCGTTTTTAATCAACAGCAAGCTTTCTTT	CSVFNQQQAFF
-	-	TRBV6-6	TRBJ2-3	TGTGCCAGCAGTTATGGAGGTGGGGCAGATACGCAGTATTTT	CASSYGGGADTQYF
-	TRBD2	TRBV29-1	TRBJ2-2	TGCAGCGCCACGGGACTAGCGGGAGTTTCCGGGGAGCTGTTTTTT	CSATGLAGVSGELFF
-	TRBD1	TRBV9	TRBJ1-5	TGTGCCAGCAGCGTAGCAGGGGGTACGAATCAGCCCCAGCATTTT	CASSVAGGTNQPQHF
-	TRBD1	TRBV15	TRBJ2-7	TGTGCCACCAGCGTCCTGGACACGGGACAGGGAAGGGAGCAGTACTTC	CATSVLDTGQGREQYF
-	TRBD1	TRBV4-3	TRBJ2-1	TGCGCCAGCAGCCTCGGGACAGGGCACTACAATGAGCAGTTCTTC	CASSLGTGHYNEQFF
-	-	TRBV2	TRBJ1-5	TGTGCCAGCAGTGAGAGGTTTGTCAGCTCGCAGCCCCAGCATTTT	CASSERFVSSQPQHF
-	TRBD2	TRBV19	TRBJ2-1	TGTGCCAGTAGTATCCCGACTAGCGGGAGCGGTGAGCAGTTCTTC	CASSIPTSGSGEQFF
-	TRBD1	TRBV6-5	TRBJ1-2	TGTGCCAGCAGTTACACAAGAACAGGGGGGGGCTATGGCTACACCTTC	CASSYTRTGGGYGYTF
-	TRBD2	TRBV27	TRBJ2-3	TGTGCCAGCAGTTTCCAGACCCTAGCGGGAGGGAGCACAGATACGCAGTATTTT	CASSFQTLAGGSTDTQYF
-	-	TRBV5-4	TRBJ2-1	TGTGCCAGCAGCTTGGCCCAGGGGAATGAGCAGTTCTTC	CASSLAQGNEQFF
-	-	TRBV2	TRBJ1-5	TGTGCCAGCAGTACACAGGGTATGGGCAATCAGCCCCAGCATTTT	CASSTQGMGNQPQHF
-	TRBD1	TRBV25-1	TRBJ2-3	TGTGCCAGCAGTGAAATTGGGGACAGGGCCACAGATACGCAGTATTTT	CASSEIGDRATDTQYF
-	-	TRBV15	TRBJ2-1	TGTGCCACCAGCAGAGACCCTAGAAACAATGAGCAGTTCTTC	CATSRDPRNNEQFF
-	TRBD1	TRBV5-1	TRBJ2-2	TGCGCCAGCAGCCCGGGGACAGGAGACACCGGGGAGCTGTTTTTT	CASSPGTGDTGELFF
-	-	TRBV6-5	TRBJ1-4	TGTGCCAGCAGTTACTCGGGGGGGCCTAACGGTGAAAAACTGTTTTTT	CASSYSGGPNGEKLFF
-	TRBD2	TRBV11-2	TRBJ2-7	TGTGCCAGCAGCTTAGGTGCTAGCGGGACCTACGAGCAGTACTTC	CASSLGASGTYEQYF
-	TRBD2	TRBV5-6	TRBJ2-5	TGTGCCAGCAGCTTGGGCACTAGCGGGGAAGAGACCCAGTACTTC	CASSLGTSGEETQYF
-	TRBD1	TRBV14	TRBJ1-1	TGTGCCAGCAGCCAAGGGGACAGGTTTCGGACTGAAGCTTTCTTT	CASSQGDRFRTEAFF
-	-	TRBV19	TRBJ2-1	TGTGCCAGCAACAGGGGGGGGACCTACAATGAGCAGTTCTTC	CASNRGGTYNEQFF
once	TRBD1	TRBV28	TRBJ2-7	TGTGCCAGCAGTTGGACAGGGGGCTACGAGCAGTACTTC	CASSWTGGYEQYF
-	TRBD1	TRBV7-9	TRBJ2-2	TGTGCCAGCAGTGAAGGACAGGCGGGTTATATATCCGGGGAGCTGTTTTTT	CASSEGQAGYISGELFF
-	-	TRBV30	TRBJ2-4	TGTGCCTGGGGGGGCGGCTCGGACGGAAACATTCAGTACTTC	CAWGGGSDGNIQYF
-	TRBD2	TRBV11-1	TRBJ2-1	TGTGCCAGCAGTCTGGGACTAGCGGGGGTCAATGAGCAGTTCTTC	CASSLGLAGVNEQFF
-	TRBD1	TRBV28	TRBJ2-5	TGTGCCACCCGACAGGGAACCCAGTACTTC	CATRQGTQYF
-	-	TRBV7-9	TRBJ2-1	TGTGCCAGCAGCTCCCGGGGCGGGACCATCAATGAGCAGTTCTTC	CASSSRGGTINEQFF
-	-	TRBV19	TRBJ1-5	TGTGCCAGTAGCCCCTATAGCAATCAGCCCCAGCATTTT	CASSPYSNQPQHF
-	TRBD2	TRBV27	TRBJ2-6	TGTGCCAGCAGCTCGGGGGGGGTAGCTGGGGCCAACGTCCTGACTTTC	CASSSGGVAGANVLTF
-	TRBD1	TRBV4-1	TRBJ1-1	TGCGCCAGCAGCCCCCGGACAGGGGAAATGACAAGCACTGAAGCTTTCTTT	CASSPRTGEMTSTEAFF
-	TRBD1	TRBV5-6	TRBJ2-7	TGTGCCAGCACCGTGACAGGGTCCTACGAGCAGTACTTC	CASTVTGSYEQYF
-	TRBD1	TRBV5-1	TRBJ2-7	TGCGCCAGCAGGGACAGGGATTACGAGCAGTACTTC	CASRDRDYEQYF
-	-	TRBV7-2	TRBJ1-2	TGTGCCAGCAGCTTAGCGCCCACAGGGAACGGCTATGGCTACACCTTC	CASSLAPTGNGYGYTF
-	-	TRBV5-6	TRBJ1-1	TGTGCCAGCAGCTCGCTGGACAGTGTGGACACTGAAGCTTTCTTT	CASSSLDSVDTEAFF
once	TRBD2	TRBV7-2	TRBJ2-3	TGTGCCAGCAGCTATGGACTAGCGGGGTCTACAGATACGCAGTATTTT	CASSYGLAGSTDTQYF
-	-	TRBV2	TRBJ1-5	TGTGCCAGCAGTGAATGGGGGCAGGTGATAAATCAGCCCCAGCATTTT	CASSEWGQVINQPQHF
-	-	TRBV5-1	TRBJ2-7	TGCGCCAGCAGCTTGTTAGAAAGCTCCTACGAGCAGTACTTC	CASSLLESSYEQYF
-	TRBD2	TRBV6-5	TRBJ2-5	TGTGCCAGCAGTTACCGATCGAGACCGGGACTAGCGGGAGAGTACTTC	CASSYRSRPGLAGEYF
-	-	TRBV29-1	TRBJ1-5	TGCAGCGTTGAGAAGGTCAGGGGACAATCAGCCCCAGCATTT	CSVEKVRGQSAPAF